The 25 T cell receptor beta chains below were found in one sample sequenced in a study of identical twins. Each CDR3 protein is one row after TCRdb ran MiXCR on the 5' RACE reads. Among a few hundred thousand distinct CDR3 sequences, under 12% were seen once, and the ten largest hold about 9%. Source material: memory T cells sorted from blood. The receptors here all came from a man aged 50 to 60 in good health.

Notes on this clonotype: One end of the junction does not line up with germline, which may come from a read error. V and J are TRBV7-3 and TRBJ1-4; 7 nucleotides agree with TRBD1. The CDR3 is made up of 13 amino acids. Germline CDR1 is SGHTA and CDR2 is FQGTGA. The CDR3 nucleotides read TGTGCCATCAGCCCCCGAGGGGGCGAAAAACTGTTTTTT. As protein: CAISPRGGEKLFF.

This clonotype was recorded only once. Relative to the germline gene, one junction end is altered; a read error may explain this. V is TRBV12-3 or TRBV12-4 and J is TRBJ2-2; no clear D. The CDR3 has 12 residues. This CDR3 is CASSTNTRELFF. The CDR3 DNA sequence: TGTGCCAGCAGTACGAACACCCGGGAGCTGTTTTTT.

This clonotype was seen at least ten times. The rearrangement uses TRBV9 and TRBJ1-1; perhaps TRBD1 as D (5 bases). Germline values: CDR1 SGDLS, CDR2 YYNGEE. This CDR3 contains 13 residues. Deletions cut 3 bases from V and 1 base from J, with 7 bases between. In DNA, the CDR3 is TGTGCCAGCAGCGAAGGACAGAACACTGAAGCTTTCTTT. Its translation is CASSEGQNTEAFF.

There are many counts of this clonotype. The chain joins TRBV6-2 or TRBV6-3 to TRBJ2-1; possibly TRBD1 for D (6 bases). V was clipped by 7 bases and J by 4 bases, with 20 bases between them. This CDR3 contains 16 residues. Per the germline V gene, CDR1 is MNHEY and CDR2 is SVGEGT. CDR3 region: CASIDRPPGQYNEQFF. The DNA for the CDR3 is TGTGCCAGCATAGACAGGCCCCCCGGGCAATACAATGAGCAGTTCTTC.

This clonotype was counted between two and nine times. The V and J genes are TRBV10-3 and TRBJ1-2; D may be TRBD1 (5 bases). CDR1 is ENHRY, CDR2 SYGVKD, per germline. Trimming stripped 10 bases from V and 4 bases from J, with 16 bases between. This CDR3 region has 13 residues. CDR3 loop: CATRPGLRYGYTF. DNA of the CDR3: TGTGCCACCAGACCGGGGCTGCGCTATGGCTACACCTTC.

This clonotype has at least ten counts. V gene TRBV20-1 combines with J gene TRBJ1-2, with D uncertain. V was clipped by 3 bases and J by 4 bases, with 9 bases between them. CDR1 DFQATT and CDR2 SNEGSKA come from the germline V gene (reference sequence). CDR3 length: 12 amino acids. CDR3 DNA sequence: TGCAGTGCTAGCTATGAGGCCTATGGCTACACCTTC. Protein sequence: CSASYEAYGYTF.

The DNA of the CDR3 is TGCGCCAGCAGTGAGGAGGGGGTTTGGACTGAAGCTTTCTTT. Translating it yields CASSEEGVWTEAFF. The genes are TRBV10-2 and TRBJ1-1; TRBD1 might be the D (6 bases). Trimming left V 2 bases short and J 5 bases short, with 12 bases between. Germline-derived CDR1 and CDR2 are WSHSY and SAAADI. The CDR3 is 14 amino acids.

The chain carries TRBV6-2 or TRBV6-3 and TRBJ2-1, with 7 bases that match TRBD2. CDR3 length equals 15 residues. The germline V gene encodes CDR1 MNHEY and CDR2 SVGEGT. The V and J ends lost 1 base and 4 bases, in that order; junction bases with no gene match: 4. CDR3 nucleotides: TGTGCCAGCAGTTACTGGTCTAGCGGATACAATGAGCAGTTCTTC. Protein sequence: CASSYWSSGYNEQFF.

This clonotype was detected many times. The chain carries TRBV24-1 and TRBJ2-1; D may be TRBD2 (6 bases). The CDR3 length is 14 residues. Trimming shortened V by 7 bases and J by 5 bases, and 14 bases separated the two germline ends. The V gene's germline CDR1 is KGHDR and CDR2 SFDVKD. CDR3 region: CATSGAGGDNEQFF. CDR3 sequence (DNA): TGTGCCACCAGCGGAGCCGGCGGGGACAATGAGCAGTTCTTC.

This clonotype was recorded many times. The chain uses TRBV20-1 and TRBJ2-3; 8 nucleotides agree with TRBD2. Per the germline V gene, CDR1 is DFQATT and CDR2 is SNEGSKA (reference sequence). After removal of 3 bases from V and 6 bases from J, the junction contained 14 bases not matched to a gene. The CDR3 loop spans 16 amino acids. The CDR3 loop is CSARSGGVSGTDTQYF. As DNA, the CDR3 is TGCAGTGCTAGGTCGGGGGGGGTCAGCGGTACGGATACGCAGTATTTT.

The chain employs TRBV27 and TRBJ2-7; weak D call: TRBD2 (6 bases). Trimming took off 3 bases at V and 4 bases at J, with 7 bases between the two ends. The CDR3 extends over 12 amino acids. Germline V CDR1 and CDR2: MNHEY, SMNVEV (reference sequence). The CDR3 coding sequence is TGTGCCAGCAGTTTCGCGGGGTACGAGCAGTACTTC. Its translation: CASSFAGYEQYF.

This clonotype showed up many times. The chain recombines TRBV29-1 with TRBJ2-1; no firm D call. Germline lookup yields CDR1 SQVTM and CDR2 ANQGSEA. V was clipped by 6 bases and J by 10 bases, with 13 bases between them. This CDR3 has 11 amino acids. CDR3: CSVRVWGEQFF. CDR3 DNA: TGCAGCGTACGAGTTTGGGGAGAGCAGTTCTTC.

V and J are TRBV7-8 and TRBJ2-1; D possibly corresponds to TRBD2 (5 bases). Germline loops: CDR1 SGHVS, CDR2 FQNEAQ. The V end was cut by 2 bases, the J end by 6 bases, with 11 bases between. CDR3 length: 14 residues. CDR3 in amino acids: CASSLLISGNEQFF. In DNA, the CDR3 is TGTGCCAGCAGCTTATTGATCAGCGGCAATGAGCAGTTCTTC. Full variable domain (rest looked up from reference TRBV7-8 and TRBJ2-1): GAGVSQSPRYKVAKRGQDVALRCDPISGHVSLFWYQQALGQGPEFLTYFQNEAQLDKSGLPSDRFFAERPEGSVSTLKIQRTQQEDSAVYLCASSLLISGNEQFFGPGTRLTVL.

This clonotype was recorded a few times. The chain joins TRBV27 to TRBJ2-1, with 12 bases that match TRBD2. Germline V gene lookup returns CDR1 MNHEY and CDR2 SMNVEV (reference sequence). Trimming removed 4 bases from V and 4 bases from J; junction bases left unmatched: 2. This CDR3 comprises 15 residues. Written as DNA, the CDR3 is TGTGCCAGCAGTTACGGGACTAGCGGGTACAATGAGCAGTTCTTC. Translation: CASSYGTSGYNEQFF.

Note on this clonotype: With a much larger clone just one base away, this may be a read error. The DNA for the CDR3 is TGTGCCAGCAGTGGGAGAACGGGCCCCCTTTTTCAACAGCCCCAGCATTTT. Translated: CASSGRTGPLFQQPQHF. The chain couples TRBV6-1 to TRBJ1-5; D uncertain. The V end lost 4 bases, the J end lost 7 bases, and 23 bases lay between the germline ends. This CDR3 is 17 amino acids long. CDR1 and CDR2 from the germline V gene are MNHNS and SASEGT.

This clonotype was seen repeatedly, ten times or more. The V and J genes are TRBV7-2 and TRBJ2-7; 8 bases align to TRBD2. V lost 5 bases to trimming and J lost 6 bases; unmatched junction nucleotides: 6. There are 13 residues in the CDR3. Germline V gives CDR1 SGHTA, CDR2 FQGNSA. CDR3 in amino acids: CASSPGGVSEQYF. CDR3 coding DNA: TGTGCCAGCAGCCCCGGGGGGGTATCCGAGCAGTACTTC.

This chain connects TRBV4-2 to TRBJ1-4; a weak D match, TRBD1 (6 bases). The CDR3 consists of 16 residues. V was clipped by 4 bases and J by 8 bases, with 20 bases between them. CDR1 is LGHNA, CDR2 YNFKEQ, per germline. CDR3 nucleotide sequence: TGTGCCAGCAGCCCAGGCAGGGGCAGGGGAGAAGAAAAACTGTTTTTT. This translates into CASSPGRGRGEEKLFF.

The chain links TRBV20-1 to TRBJ1-2, with D unresolved. The germline V gene encodes CDR1 DFQATT and CDR2 SNEGSKA (reference sequence). CDR3 length: 12 residues. V was cut by 6 bases and J by 2 bases, with 10 bases left in between. DNA of the CDR3: TGCAGTGCCCCGGGCAGGAACTATGGCTACACCTTC. This encodes CSAPGRNYGYTF.

This clonotype was found many times. The chain links TRBV9 to TRBJ1-1; maybe TRBD1 (6 bases). Between the trimmed V and J ends, which lost 0 bases and 4 bases, there was a span of 13 bases. The germline gives CDR1 SGDLS, CDR2 YYNGEE. The CDR3 loop spans 15 amino acids. CDR3 DNA: TGTGCCAGCAGCGTAGGGCAGGGGCGAAGCACTGAAGCTTTCTTT. It encodes CASSVGQGRSTEAFF.

This clonotype appeared a few times. The V gene is TRBV5-6, the J gene TRBJ2-7; TRBD2 aligns across 7 bases. V was clipped by 5 bases and J by 5 bases; unmatched bases: 7. This CDR3 has 13 residues. Germline-derived CDR1 and CDR2 are SGHDT and YYEEEE. This chain's CDR3 is CASSPGTTHEQYF. CDR3 sequence (DNA): TGTGCCAGCAGTCCCGGGACTACCCACGAGCAGTACTTC.

This clonotype has a count of ten or more. The rearrangement joins TRBV4-2 to TRBJ2-3; 10 nucleotides line up with TRBD1. The V and J ends lost 4 bases and 3 bases, in that order; junction bases with no gene match: 4. The germline V gene encodes CDR1 LGHNA and CDR2 YNFKEQ. This CDR3 is built from 15 residues. This CDR3 is CASSRDRGGTDTQYF. In nucleotides, the CDR3 is TGTGCCAGCAGCCGGGACAGGGGAGGAACAGATACGCAGTATTTT.

This clonotype was counted at least ten times. The V gene is TRBV5-5, the J gene TRBJ2-7; D tentatively reads TRBD1 or TRBD2 (7 bases each). V was pared by 1 base and J by 0 bases, with 14 bases between. Per germline, CDR1 SGHKS and CDR2 YYEKEE (reference sequence). CDR3 length: 16 amino acids. The CDR3 is CASSLRQGGSSYEQYF. As DNA, the CDR3 is TGTGCCAGCAGCTTGAGGCAGGGGGGGAGCTCCTACGAGCAGTACTTC. Using reference TRBV5-5 and TRBJ2-7 for the parts outside the CDR3, the full variable domain is DAGVTQSPTHLIKTRGQQVTLRCSPISGHKSVSWYQQVLGQGPQFIFQYYEKEERGRGNFPDRFSARQFPNYSSELNVNALLLGDSALYLCASSLRQGGSSYEQYFGPGTRLTVT.

The chain is built from TRBV5-1 and TRBJ2-7, with a weak D call TRBD2 (6 bases). The V end lost 4 bases, the J end lost 2 bases, and 16 bases lay between the germline ends. CDR1 is SGHRS, CDR2 YFSETQ, per germline. This CDR3 spans 15 amino acids. The CDR3 DNA is TGCGCCAGCAGCGCCTCCACGGGAGCCCCCTACGAGCAGTACTTC. Amino acid sequence: CASSASTGAPYEQYF.

The V gene is TRBV7-2, the J gene TRBJ2-3; the match to TRBD2 covers 13 bases. Per germline, CDR1 SGHTA and CDR2 FQGNSA. V lost 5 bases, J lost 5 bases, and 4 bases stayed unmatched. The CDR3 is made up of 15 amino acids. DNA for the CDR3: TGTGCCAGCAGCCCCCGGACTAGCGGGAGAGATACGCAGTATTTT. This translates into CASSPRTSGRDTQYF. The whole variable domain, filled in from reference TRBV7-2 and TRBJ2-3, reads GAGVSQSPSNKVTEKGKDVELRCDPISGHTALYWYRQSLGQGLEFLIYFQGNSAPDKSGLPSDRFSAERTGGSVSTLTIQRTQQEDSAVYLCASSPRTSGRDTQYFGPGTRLTVL.

The V gene is TRBV6-1, the J gene TRBJ2-7; TRBD2 is a possible D gene (7 bases). This CDR3 is 14 amino acids long. Germline V gene data show CDR1 as MNHNS and CDR2 as SASEGT. The V end was cut by 6 bases, the J end by 7 bases, with 19 bases between. The CDR3 region has the DNA TGTGCCAGCAGCGAGGGGGGGCTTCTGGGGGAGCAGTACTTC. It encodes CASSEGGLLGEQYF.